The rows below give T cell receptor beta chains drawn from one sample of a study of shared clonotypes between healthy human individuals. Generated by immunoSEQ multiplex PCR, the TCRdb table keeps only in-frame clones and is missing some. Of 2 million to 3 million clones listed, 80% to 95% are singletons. Sample: naive CD4+ T cells from PBMCs. The receptors were gathered from a man aged 18 to 30 in good health. Some clones in this sample may be carry-over from other donors' samples. CDR3s include the opening cysteine and the closing phenylalanine or tryptophan. The D gene is left open where the match is weak. Size values are once, few and many counts, or a class for expanded clones, and some rows have none.

d_gene: TRBD2
j_gene: TRBJ2-2
abundance: -
v_gene: TRBV5-1
CDR3aa: CASSWGLADDLGTGELFF
CDR3nt: TGCGCCAGCAGCTGGGGACTAGCGGACGACCTGGGCACCGGGGAGCTGTTTTTT

d_gene: -
j_gene: TRBJ1-2
abundance: -
v_gene: TRBV27
CDR3aa: CASSSGRTYGYTF
CDR3nt: TGTGCCAGCAGTTCGGGACGCACTTATGGCTACACCTTC

d_gene: TRBD1
j_gene: TRBJ1-3
abundance: -
v_gene: TRBV28
CDR3aa: CASTGQGRNTIYF
CDR3nt: TGTGCCAGCACAGGACAGGGACGAAACACCATATATTTT

d_gene: -
j_gene: TRBJ2-7
abundance: -
v_gene: TRBV7-2
CDR3aa: CASSSPDLSYEQYF
CDR3nt: TGTGCCAGCAGCTCCCCCGACCTGTCCTACGAGCAGTACTTC

d_gene: -
j_gene: TRBJ2-3
abundance: -
v_gene: TRBV6-5
CDR3aa: CATQSYMQGDTQYF
CDR3nt: TGTGCCACTCAAAGCTACATGCAGGGAGATACGCAGTATTTT

d_gene: -
j_gene: TRBJ2-7
abundance: -
v_gene: TRBV6-1
CDR3aa: CASRRGGGNEQYF
CDR3nt: TGTGCCAGCAGGAGAGGGGGCGGGAACGAGCAGTACTTC

d_gene: -
j_gene: TRBJ2-7
abundance: -
v_gene: TRBV6-5
CDR3aa: CASSSPGTNYEQYF
CDR3nt: TGTGCCAGCAGTTCCCCGGGGACGAACTACGAGCAGTACTTC

d_gene: TRBD2
j_gene: TRBJ2-3
abundance: -
v_gene: TRBV29-1
CDR3aa: CSVVSGRAGDTQYF
CDR3nt: TGCAGCGTTGTTAGCGGGAGGGCCGGGGATACGCAGTATTTT

d_gene: -
j_gene: TRBJ2-4
abundance: -
v_gene: TRBV10-3
CDR3aa: CAISESEGVTAKNIQYF
CDR3nt: TGTGCCATCAGTGAGTCGGAGGGCGTGACGGCCAAAAACATTCAGTACTTC

d_gene: -
j_gene: TRBJ1-1
abundance: -
v_gene: TRBV18
CDR3aa: CASSLQRAGLGTEAFF
CDR3nt: TGTGCCAGCTCTCTACAGCGGGCAGGGTTGGGGACTGAAGCTTTCTTT

d_gene: -
j_gene: TRBJ2-1
abundance: -
v_gene: TRBV5-1
CDR3aa: CASSPGGPRDEQFF
CDR3nt: TGCGCCAGCAGCCCCGGCGGTCCCAGGGATGAGCAGTTCTTC

d_gene: TRBD1
j_gene: TRBJ1-1
abundance: -
v_gene: TRBV20-1
CDR3aa: CSPGGTEAFF
CDR3nt: TGCAGTCCAGGGGGTACTGAAGCTTTCTTT

d_gene: -
j_gene: TRBJ1-1
abundance: -
v_gene: TRBV7-8
CDR3aa: CASSLRGNTEAFF
CDR3nt: TGTGCCAGCAGCTTAAGGGGAAACACTGAAGCTTTCTTT

d_gene: -
j_gene: TRBJ2-5
abundance: -
v_gene: TRBV5-1
CDR3aa: CASRMTGWGGSGLEETQYF
CDR3nt: TGCGCCAGCAGGATGACAGGGTGGGGCGGGAGCGGACTGGAGGAGACCCAGTACTTC

d_gene: -
j_gene: TRBJ2-5
abundance: -
v_gene: TRBV5-5
CDR3aa: CASSLSRQERTYVYF
CDR3nt: TGTGCCAGCAGCTTATCGAGACAGGAAAGGACCTACGTCTACTTC

d_gene: TRBD2
j_gene: TRBJ2-1
abundance: -
v_gene: TRBV12-5
CDR3aa: CASAPRLASGRAVVDEQFF
CDR3nt: TGTGCTAGTGCCCCACGCCTGGCTAGCGGGAGGGCCGTAGTGGATGAGCAGTTCTTC

d_gene: TRBD2
j_gene: TRBJ2-7
abundance: -
v_gene: TRBV2
CDR3aa: CASQTGPGGLGEQYF
CDR3nt: TGTGCCAGCCAGACTGGCCCGGGAGGACTTGGCGAGCAGTACTTC

d_gene: -
j_gene: TRBJ2-2
abundance: -
v_gene: TRBV15
CDR3aa: CATSVGGPNTGELFF
CDR3nt: TGTGCCACCAGCGTAGGGGGGCCCAACACCGGGGAGCTGTTTTTT

d_gene: TRBD1
j_gene: TRBJ1-1
abundance: few
v_gene: TRBV5-1
CDR3aa: CASSVDRGGTEAFF
CDR3nt: TGCGCCAGCAGCGTGGACAGGGGTGGGACTGAAGCTTTCTTT